This is a list of T cell receptor beta chains from one sample in a study of beta chain features in type 1 diabetes. The repertoire was sequenced with immunoSEQ multiplex PCR; TCRdb's copy has only in-frame clones and lacks some. The sample consists of 95,000 to 150,000 clones, about a sixth of them appearing once. The sample taken for sequencing was central memory CD4+ T cells from blood. The receptors come from a man younger than 40 with type 1 diabetes. The CDR3 runs from the conserved cysteine through the conserved F or W. A D gene is named only where the DNA matches it firmly. Clone sizes are given selectively: once, few, many, or a class where the clone is expanded.

>.|.|TRBV9|TRBJ1-4
CASSLRGQENEKLFF
>.|.|TRBV30|TRBJ2-1
CAWKQGFIDEQFF
>few|.|TRBV28|TRBJ2-7
CASSSRHRESQYF
>few|TRBD1|TRBV6-5|TRBJ2-4
CASSGQGAAKNIQYF
>.|.|TRBV28|TRBJ1-2
CASSLMGYGYTF
>few|.|TRBV7-2|TRBJ1-2
CASSTGASGYTF
>.|.|TRBV7-2|TRBJ1-1
CASSFPPRGNTEAFF
>few|.|TRBV7-2|TRBJ2-5
CASSLNGGETQYF
>.|TRBD1|TRBV6-5|TRBJ1-2
CASSSQSSDRARYTF
>few|.|TRBV7-2|TRBJ1-2
CASSLSDNYGYTF
>.|.|TRBV9|TRBJ2-3
CASSPTGRGGADTQYF
>few|.|TRBV10-3|TRBJ2-5
CAIRGVGETQYF
>.|TRBD1|TRBV5-4|TRBJ2-2
CASSSTYRGTGELFF
>.|.|TRBV7-9|TRBJ2-1
CASSSFNEQFF
>few|TRBD1|TRBV4-2|TRBJ2-7
CASSRDRVSYEQYF